Shown below are 17 T cell receptor beta chains from a single sample sequenced in a study of blood T cell repertoires in COVID-19. Some clones are missing from TCRdb's copy, which holds only in-frame ones; the method was immunoSEQ multiplex PCR. Seen here are tens of thousands of clones, about 80% observed once, and the top ten hold roughly 10%. Specimen: peripheral blood. These receptors all come from a human donor in a cohort sampled during active COVID-19.

This chain connects TRBV10-2 to TRBJ2-7, with TRBD1 matching 7 bases. Germline trimming cut 6 bases from V and 3 bases from J; bases unmatched to any gene: 5. The CDR3 runs 13 residues. Germline V gene data show CDR1 as WSHSY and CDR2 as SAAADI. The chain's CDR3 is CASRRDRDYEQYF. CDR3 nucleotide sequence: TGCGCCAGCAGAAGAGACAGGGACTACGAGCAGTACTTC.

By sample fraction, this clone is medium-sized. This chain connects TRBV2 to TRBJ1-6; D might be TRBD1 (5 bases). Looked up from germline, CDR1 is SNHLY and CDR2 is FYNNEI. The CDR3 runs 13 residues. V gave up 6 bases and J gave up 10 bases, with 13 bases separating them. The CDR3, as DNA: TGTGCCAGCAGGTCGCAGGGAAAATCACCCCTCCACTTT. It specifies CASRSQGKSPLHF. The entire variable domain, with the rest obtained from reference TRBV2 and TRBJ1-6, is as follows: EPEVTQTPSHQVTQMGQEVILRCVPISNHLYFYWYRQILGQKVEFLVSFYNNEISEKSEIFDDQFSVERPDGSNFTLKIRSTKLEDSAMYFCASRSQGKSPLHFGNGTRLTVT.

The rearrangement uses TRBV19 and TRBJ1-5; the D is unclear. Germline CDR1 and CDR2: LNHDA and SQIVND (reference sequence). The CDR3 totals 13 residues. Deletions cut 8 bases from V and 5 bases from J, with 13 bases between. CDR3 loop: CASGHGFDQPQHF. DNA of the CDR3: TGTGCCAGTGGGCATGGGTTTGATCAGCCCCAGCATTTT.

The V and J genes are TRBV3-1 (or the pseudogene TRBV3-2) and TRBJ2-5; D is unresolved. The CDR3 totals 13 residues. Germline V gene lookup returns CDR1 LGHDT and CDR2 YNNKEL (reference sequence). V lost 5 bases and J lost 4, with 11 bases in between. The CDR3 sequence is CASSFDSAETQYF. The CDR3 DNA is TGTGCCAGCAGCTTCGACTCTGCAGAGACCCAGTACTTC.

As DNA, the CDR3 is TGTGCCAGCTCACCTGCTCAGGGCACGAACACTGAAGCTTTCTTT. It translates to CASSPAQGTNTEAFF. This sequence joins TRBV18 and TRBJ1-1; D might be TRBD1 (5 bases). CDR1 is KGHSH, CDR2 LQKENI, per germline. The CDR3 is 15 amino acids. Trimming took 3 bases from V and 1 from J, leaving 12 bases between them.

The V and J genes are TRBV30 and TRBJ1-4; D may be TRBD1 (6 bases). Trimming removed 5 bases at V and 7 bases at J, with 14 bases between. The CDR3 is 13 amino acids. Germline CDR1 and CDR2: GTSNPN and SVGIG (reference sequence). The CDR3 region is CAWQGRGGEKLFF. The CDR3, as DNA: TGTGCCTGGCAAGGGAGGGGGGGTGAAAAACTGTTTTTT.

This clone has a single count. V usage is TRBV7-3 and J usage is TRBJ2-2; 8 nucleotides align to TRBD2. The CDR3 length is 14 residues. With V trimmed by 4 bases and J by 7 bases, 5 bases remained unmatched. Germline values: CDR1 SGHTA, CDR2 FQGTGA. CDR3 loop: CASSSGRVSGELFF. CDR3 bases: TGTGCCAGCAGCTCCGGGAGGGTGAGCGGGGAGCTGTTTTTT. Full variable domain (outside the CDR3, taken from reference TRBV7-3 and TRBJ2-2): GAGVSQTPSNKVTEKGKYVELRCDPISGHTALYWYRQSLGQGPEFLIYFQGTGAADDSGLPNDRFFAVRPEGSVSTLKIQRTERGDSAVYLCASSSGRVSGELFFGEGSRLTVL.

The J gene is TRBJ2-2, the V gene TRBV5-1, with 9 bases fitting TRBD2. Looked up from germline, CDR1 is SGHRS and CDR2 is YFSETQ. The CDR3 runs 18 residues. Trimming cost V 0 bases and J 0 bases; bases outside gene matches: 6. CDR3 in DNA: TGCGCCAGCAGCTTGGATCCAGCGGGAGGCGCGAACACCGGGGAGCTGTTTTTT. It encodes CASSLDPAGGANTGELFF.

The chain links TRBV14 to TRBJ2-2; TRBD2 might be the D (6 bases). Germline V gene lookup returns CDR1 SGHDN and CDR2 FVKESK. CDR3 length equals 14 residues. V lost 3 bases and J lost 4, with 9 bases in between. The CDR3 sequence: CASSHRAGTGELFF. The CDR3 region has the DNA TGTGCCAGCAGCCATCGAGCGGGCACCGGGGAGCTGTTTTTT.

The chain carries TRBV5-8 and TRBJ2-7, with D possibly TRBD1 on 6 matching bases. Per the germline V gene, CDR1 is SGHTS and CDR2 is YDEGEE. The CDR3 length is 15 residues. V lost 0 bases and J lost 0, with 10 bases in between. The CDR3 coding sequence is TGTGCCAGCAGCTTGGCCAGGGGAAGCTCCTACGAGCAGTACTTC. Protein product: CASSLARGSSYEQYF.

This clone was recorded only once. The chain employs TRBV28 and TRBJ2-2; TRBD2 matches at 9 bases. Germline V gene data show CDR1 as MDHEN and CDR2 as SYDVKM. This CDR3 has 19 amino acids. Trimming cost V 1 base and J 7 bases; bases outside gene matches: 16. CDR3 sequence reads: CASSLSSGRNPGRIGELFF. The DNA of the CDR3 is TGTGCCAGCAGTTTATCCAGCGGGAGGAATCCCGGGAGGATCGGGGAGCTGTTTTTT.

This clone was detected once. This chain connects TRBV28 to TRBJ2-1, with 10 positions matching TRBD2. In germline, CDR1 is MDHEN, CDR2 SYDVKM. The CDR3 is 15 residues long. J lost 10 bases, V lost 5 bases, and 11 bases had no gene match. As DNA, the CDR3 is TGTGCCAGCAGTCCCGGGGCTAGCGGGAGCTCGGAGCAGTTCTTC. It translates to CASSPGASGSSEQFF.

The CDR3 DNA reads as TGTGCCCTTGGCCGGCAGGGGGCAAGGACCGAGCAGTACTTC. It specifies CALGRQGARTEQYF. This chain connects TRBV10-3 to TRBJ2-7, with 8 bases lining up with TRBD1. CDR3 length: 14 residues. Germline V gene data show CDR1 as ENHRY and CDR2 as SYGVKD. With 11 bases clipped from V and 6 bases from J, the junction kept 15 bases outside the gene matches.

The chain employs TRBV5-4 and TRBJ2-7; 7 bases fit TRBD1. Germline assignment: CDR1 SGHNT and CDR2 YYREEE (reference sequence). After removal of 4 bases from V and 2 bases from J, the junction contained 6 bases not matched to a gene. CDR3 length: 14 residues. CDR3 coding DNA: TGTGCCAGCAGCCCAGGGGGTCTAGCCTACGAGCAGTACTTC. As protein: CASSPGGLAYEQYF. The full variable domain, its missing parts supplied by reference TRBV5-4 and TRBJ2-7, is ETGVTQSPTHLIKTRGQQVTLRCSSQSGHNTVSWYQQALGQGPQFIFQYYREEENGRGNFPPRFSGLQFPNYSSELNVNALELDDSALYLCASSPGGLAYEQYFGPGTRLTVT.

This clone was observed once. The rearrangement links TRBV5-1 to TRBJ2-7, with D tentatively TRBD2 (6 bases). The CDR3 covers 13 residues. CDR1 and CDR2 (germline): SGHRS, YFSETQ. Trimming removed 4 bases from V and 4 bases from J, with 12 bases in between. The CDR3 bases are TGCGCCAGCAGCACCGGGGGTACGTACGAGCAGTACTTC. Its protein product is CASSTGGTYEQYF.

The chain joins TRBV19 to TRBJ2-5; TRBD2 aligns across 9 bases. Per the germline V gene, CDR1 is LNHDA and CDR2 is SQIVND (reference sequence). V dropped 9 bases and J dropped 5; count of bases not matched to a gene: 19. The CDR3 is 17 residues long. The CDR3, as DNA: TGTGCCAGGATCCCGGTTAGCGGGAGACCATCTGGGGAGACCCAGTACTTC. This translates into CARIPVSGRPSGETQYF. The full variable domain, rest sourced from reference TRBV19 and TRBJ2-5, is DGGITQSPKYLFRKEGQNVTLSCEQNLNHDAMYWYRQDPGQGLRLIYYSQIVNDFQKGDIAEGYSVSREKKESFPLTVTSAQKNPTAFYLCARIPVSGRPSGETQYFGPGTRLLVL.

The chain uses TRBV5-1 and TRBJ2-7, with TRBD2 identical over 11 bases. The germline V gene encodes CDR1 SGHRS and CDR2 YFSETQ. This CDR3 has 16 amino acids. V trimming: 0 bases; J trimming: 4 bases; junction bases outside the gene matches: 6. In nucleotides, the CDR3 is TGCGCCAGCAGCTTGGATATGGCTAGCGGGAGGTACGAGCAGTACTTC. Translation: CASSLDMASGRYEQYF.